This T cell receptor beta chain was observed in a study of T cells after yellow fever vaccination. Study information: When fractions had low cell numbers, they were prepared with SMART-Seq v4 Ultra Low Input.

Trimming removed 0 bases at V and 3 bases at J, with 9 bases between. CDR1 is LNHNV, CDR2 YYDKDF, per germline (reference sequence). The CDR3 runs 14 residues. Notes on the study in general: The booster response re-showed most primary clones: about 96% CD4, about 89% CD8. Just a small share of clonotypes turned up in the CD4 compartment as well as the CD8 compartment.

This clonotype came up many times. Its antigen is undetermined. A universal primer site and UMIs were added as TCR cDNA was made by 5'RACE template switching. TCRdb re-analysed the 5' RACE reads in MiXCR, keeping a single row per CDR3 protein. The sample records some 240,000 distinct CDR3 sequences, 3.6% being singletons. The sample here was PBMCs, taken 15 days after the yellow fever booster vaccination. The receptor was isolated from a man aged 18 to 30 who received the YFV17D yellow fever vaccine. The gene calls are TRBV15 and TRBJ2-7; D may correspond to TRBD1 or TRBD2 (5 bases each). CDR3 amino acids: CATSRDEGNYEQYF. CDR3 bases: TGTGCCACCAGCAGAGATGAGGGGAACTACGAGCAGTACTTC.